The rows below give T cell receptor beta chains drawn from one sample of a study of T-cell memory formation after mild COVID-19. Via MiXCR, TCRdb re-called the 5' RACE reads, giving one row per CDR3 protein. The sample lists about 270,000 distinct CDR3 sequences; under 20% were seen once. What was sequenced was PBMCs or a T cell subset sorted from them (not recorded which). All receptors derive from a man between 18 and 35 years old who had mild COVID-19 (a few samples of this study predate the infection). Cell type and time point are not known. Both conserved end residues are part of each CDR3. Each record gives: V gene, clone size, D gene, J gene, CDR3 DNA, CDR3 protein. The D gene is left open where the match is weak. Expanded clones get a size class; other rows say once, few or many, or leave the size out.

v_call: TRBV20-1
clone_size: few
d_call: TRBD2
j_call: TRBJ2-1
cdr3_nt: TGCAGTGCGCGGGAGGCCGGAGCCAATGAGCAGTTCTTC
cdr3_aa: CSAREAGANEQFF

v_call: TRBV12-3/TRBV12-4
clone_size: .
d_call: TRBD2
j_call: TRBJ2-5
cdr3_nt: TGTGCCAGCAGCAGACTAGCTGAAGAGACCCAGTACTTC
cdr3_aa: CASSRLAEETQYF

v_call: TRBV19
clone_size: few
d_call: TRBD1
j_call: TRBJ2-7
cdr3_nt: TGTGCCAGTAGCCTCACGCCTGGACAGGCCTACGAGCAGTACTTC
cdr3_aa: CASSLTPGQAYEQYF

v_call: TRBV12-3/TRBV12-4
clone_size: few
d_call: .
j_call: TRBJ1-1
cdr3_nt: TGTGCCAGCATGAGTTACAGGGCCGATCATCGGACTGAAGCTTTCTTT
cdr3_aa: CASMSYRADHRTEAFF

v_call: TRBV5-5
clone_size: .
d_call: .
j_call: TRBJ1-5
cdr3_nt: TGTGCCAGCAGTGAGACGAGCAATCAGCCCCAGCATTTT
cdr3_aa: CASSETSNQPQHF

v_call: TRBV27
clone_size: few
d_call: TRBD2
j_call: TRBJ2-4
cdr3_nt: TGTGCCAGCAGTGGTTTAGCGGGGCTAGCCAAAAACATTCAGTACTTC
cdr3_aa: CASSGLAGLAKNIQYF

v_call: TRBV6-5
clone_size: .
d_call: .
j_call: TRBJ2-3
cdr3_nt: TGTGCCAGCAGGAGACTGACCGGGGCCGGAGATACGCAGTATTTT
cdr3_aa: CASRRLTGAGDTQYF

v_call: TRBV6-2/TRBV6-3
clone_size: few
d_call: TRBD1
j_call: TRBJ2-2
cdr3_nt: TGTGCCAGCAGTCGGGGGGACAGGGGACTCACCGGGGAGCTGTTTTTT
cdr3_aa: CASSRGDRGLTGELFF

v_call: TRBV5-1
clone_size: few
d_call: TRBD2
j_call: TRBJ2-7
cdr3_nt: TGCGCCAGCAGCTTGTGGTCTAGCGGGTCCTACGAGCAGTACTTC
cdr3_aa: CASSLWSSGSYEQYF

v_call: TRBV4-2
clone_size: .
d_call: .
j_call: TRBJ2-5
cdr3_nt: TGTGCCAGCAGCCAAGAGGTCGGGGGGACCCAGTACTTC
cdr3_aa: CASSQEVGGTQYF

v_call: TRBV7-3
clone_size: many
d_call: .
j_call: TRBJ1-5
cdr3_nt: TGTGCCAGCAGCCCCGGACGCGGAGTAGGGCAGCCCCAGCATTTT
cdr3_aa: CASSPGRGVGQPQHF